This TCR beta chain emerged from a study of blood T cell repertoires in COVID-19. This clone is a singleton in its sample. Authors' processing steps: Researchers report that nucleated cell counts were estimated from reference gene primer amplification. Data came from immunoSEQ multiplex PCR; TCRdb stores just in-frame clones and leaves some out. That table supplies the V and J calls and clone size; D and trimming were determined from the DNA. Found here are 110,000 to 150,000 clones, 70% to 85% of them singletons; the top ten hold around 6.8%. This CDR3 has 15 amino acids. Per germline, CDR1 LGHDT and CDR2 YNNKEL (reference sequence). V gave up 0 bases and J gave up 7 bases; unmatched junction bases: 8.

V and J are TRBV3-1 (or the pseudogene TRBV3-2) and TRBJ1-2; TRBD1 aligns across 7 bases. The receptor was isolated from a human donor in a cohort sampled during active COVID-19. The specimen was peripheral blood. The CDR3, as DNA: TGTGCCAGCAGCCAAGATTCAGGGGGAAAGGTTGGCTACACCTTC. Translating gives CASSQDSGGKVGYTF.